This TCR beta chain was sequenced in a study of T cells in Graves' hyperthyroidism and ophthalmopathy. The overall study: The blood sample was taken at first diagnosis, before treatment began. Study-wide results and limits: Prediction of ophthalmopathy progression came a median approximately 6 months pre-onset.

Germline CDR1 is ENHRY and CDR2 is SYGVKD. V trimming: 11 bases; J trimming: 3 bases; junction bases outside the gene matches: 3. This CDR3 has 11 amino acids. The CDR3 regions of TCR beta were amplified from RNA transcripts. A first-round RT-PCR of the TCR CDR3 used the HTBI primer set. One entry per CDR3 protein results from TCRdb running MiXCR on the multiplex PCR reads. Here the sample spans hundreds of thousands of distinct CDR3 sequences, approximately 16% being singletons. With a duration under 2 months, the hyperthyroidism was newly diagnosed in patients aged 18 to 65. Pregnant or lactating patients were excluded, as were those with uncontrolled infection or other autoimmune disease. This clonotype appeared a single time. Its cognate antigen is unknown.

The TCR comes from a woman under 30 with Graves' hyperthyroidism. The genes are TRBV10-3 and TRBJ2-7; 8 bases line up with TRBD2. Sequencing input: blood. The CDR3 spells CAPAGGYEQYF. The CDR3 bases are TGTGCCCCCGCGGGGGGCTACGAGCAGTACTTC.